This is a list of T cell receptor beta chains from one sample in a study of blood T cell repertoires in COVID-19. Profiling relied on immunoSEQ multiplex PCR, and the TCRdb table lists in-frame clones only, not all of them. This sample has 250,000 to 350,000 clones, with roughly four fifths found just once. What was sequenced was peripheral blood. These receptors came from a person aged 65-85 years with COVID-19, enrolled during active disease. Each CDR3 is given with its conserved first and last residue. A D gene is named only where the DNA matches it firmly. Expanded clones are given a class, and other clones once, few, many or no size at all.

V gene,J gene,clone size,D gene,CDR3 DNA,CDR3 protein
TRBV28,TRBJ2-1,NA,NA,TGTGCCAGCCCTCCTGGGGGGGACAAGATCCTCGATGAGCAGTTCTTC,CASPPGGDKILDEQFF
TRBV2,TRBJ1-3,NA,NA,TGTGCCAGCAGGGACCGGGGGTTCAGCTCTGGAAACACCATATATTTT,CASRDRGFSSGNTIYF
TRBV20-1,TRBJ1-1,NA,NA,TGCAGTGCTCGGGGGTTGGGGGGTGCTTTCTTT,CSARGLGGAFF
TRBV20-1,TRBJ2-5,NA,NA,TGCAGTGCTAGTAAGTGGGGCGCAGAGACCCAGTACTTC,CSASKWGAETQYF
TRBV7-9,TRBJ2-7,few,NA,TGTGCCAGCAGCGGAGGGCCGAGGGAGCAGTACTTC,CASSGGPREQYF
TRBV28,TRBJ2-2,once,TRBD2,TGTGCCAGCAGTTTACGCGGGAGGGCCTACACCGGGGAGCTGTTTTTT,CASSLRGRAYTGELFF
TRBV19,TRBJ1-4,NA,NA,TGTGCCAGTAGTATTGGTGGAGTCTCGGAAAAACTGTTTTTT,CASSIGGVSEKLFF
TRBV3-1/TRBV3-2,TRBJ2-2,NA,NA,TGTGCCAGCAGTTCCTTGGGGGGAACCGGGGAGCTGTTTTTT,CASSSLGGTGELFF
TRBV24-1,TRBJ2-3,once,TRBD1,TGTGCCACCAGCGGCCGGGACAGAAGCACAGATACGCAGTATTTT,CATSGRDRSTDTQYF
TRBV19,TRBJ1-2,NA,TRBD1,TGTGCCAGTAGTACAAGGACAGGTTCCTCTGGCTACACCTTC,CASSTRTGSSGYTF
TRBV28,TRBJ1-1,NA,TRBD1,TGTGCCAGCAGTTTAAGGGACAGAGATAAAGCTTTCTTT,CASSLRDRDKAFF
TRBV7-2,TRBJ2-3,NA,TRBD2,TGTGCCAGCAGCCACAAGCGGGGTCTCACAGATACGCAGTATTTT,CASSHKRGLTDTQYF
TRBV11-2,TRBJ1-1,NA,TRBD1,TGTGCCAGCAGCTTAGTCGGGACAGGGGGCAACACTGAAGCTTTCTTT,CASSLVGTGGNTEAFF
TRBV21-1,TRBJ2-6,once,NA,TGTGCCAGCGTGACACCCTCTGGGGCCAACGTCCTGACTTTC,CASVTPSGANVLTF
TRBV19,TRBJ2-1,NA,TRBD2,TGTGCCAGTACTCCACTAGCGGGGGGTTACAATGAGCAGTTCTTC,CASTPLAGGYNEQFF
TRBV7-3,TRBJ1-3,NA,NA,TGTGCCAGCAGCTTAACATGGAGCTCTGGAAACACCATATATTTT,CASSLTWSSGNTIYF
TRBV28,TRBJ1-1,NA,TRBD1,TGTGCCAGCAGTTTACCCGGACAGGGGACCACTGAAGCTTTCTTT,CASSLPGQGTTEAFF
TRBV19,TRBJ1-4,NA,NA,TGTGCCAGTAGTCCTCAGCCAGGGGCTAATGAAAAACTGTTTTTT,CASSPQPGANEKLFF
TRBV28,TRBJ2-7,few,NA,TGTGCCAGCAGTTCTCAACCCGGGAGACTACCCAAGGGTTACGAGCAGTACTTC,CASSSQPGRLPKGYEQYF
TRBV15,TRBJ1-5,NA,NA,TGTGCCACCAGCACTCACAGGGATAGCAATCAGCCCCAGCATTTT,CATSTHRDSNQPQHF
TRBV9,TRBJ2-2,NA,NA,TGTGCCAGCAGTCTTACGAACACCGGGGAGCTGTTTTTT,CASSLTNTGELFF
TRBV9,TRBJ1-3,NA,NA,TGTGCCAGCAGCGTAGGCCAGGGGACGGGAGGAAACACCATATATTTT,CASSVGQGTGGNTIYF
TRBV7-3,TRBJ2-6,NA,TRBD1,TGTGCCAGCAGCCCATTTCCGGGACAGGGTTACTCTGGGGCCAACGTCCTGACTTTC,CASSPFPGQGYSGANVLTF
TRBV9,TRBJ2-5,NA,NA,TGTGCCAGCAGCGTAGGACAGGCACAAGAGACCCAGTACTTC,CASSVGQAQETQYF